The clone carrying this TCR beta chain was seen only a few times. Its antigen is currently unknown. The data stem from a study of post-analysis software for immune sequencing data. Study-level results: Compared with controls, patients showed significantly lower normalized Chao1 diversity. The study found TRBV5-6, TRBV5-1 and TRBV20-1 among about five TRBV segments more frequent in patients than controls.

Losses at the gene ends were 3 bases for V and 6 bases for J; bases not matched to a gene: 10. The CDR3 length is 16 residues. The germline V gene has CDR1 SGHRS and CDR2 YFSETQ. Incorporated into the TCR beta cDNA libraries were unique molecular identifiers, which served to reduce PCR and sequencing biases. Approximately 500,000 cDNA molecules were recovered from an input of 1 to 10 million T cells. One entry per CDR3 protein results from TCRdb running MiXCR on the PCR reads. Here the sample spans about 430,000 distinct CDR3 sequences, about 39% being singletons. Sequenced sample: blood. The sequence was collected from a girl aged 2 to 9 with multiple sclerosis. The chain combines TRBV5-1 with TRBJ2-1; 9 bases are a match to TRBD1. CDR3: CASSSGTGNFGNEQFF. The CDR3 DNA reads as TGCGCCAGCAGCTCCGGGACAGGGAATTTTGGCAATGAGCAGTTCTTC. Full variable domain (remainder filled in from reference TRBV5-1 and TRBJ2-1): KAGVTQTPRYLIKTRGQQVTLSCSPISGHRSVSWYQQTPGQGLQFLFEYFSETQRNKGNFPGRFSGRQFSNSRSEMNVSTLELGDSALYLCASSSGTGNFGNEQFFGPGTRLTVL.